This passage covers 16 T cell receptor beta chains from one sample sequenced in a study of T cell responses to AZD1222 COVID-19 vaccine. Here immunoSEQ multiplex PCR was the method, and the copy in TCRdb shows in-frame clones only, minus some. Among 150,000 to 200,000 clones listed, about 90% were seen once. This specimen was peripheral blood, taken on day 0 of MenACWY control vaccination. These receptors were obtained from an adult in good health.

The chain recombines TRBV12-3 or TRBV12-4 with TRBJ1-2, with TRBD1 matching 8 bases. After removal of 3 bases from V and 9 bases from J, the junction contained 3 bases not matched to a gene. The CDR3 is 12 residues long. CDR3 sequence: CASSLQGASYTF. CDR3 bases: TGTGCCAGCAGTTTGCAGGGGGCTAGCTACACCTTC.

The chain joins TRBV7-9 to TRBJ1-4; D remains unclear. This CDR3 has 16 amino acids. CDR1 and CDR2 from the germline V gene are SEHNR and FQNEAQ (reference sequence). The ends were cut back, 3 bases at V and 7 bases at J, with 18 bases in the middle. The CDR3 nucleotides read TGTGCCAGCAGCTTCCCGCTGGGCGGGGTTGGTGAAAAACTGTTTTTT. Translated: CASSFPLGGVGEKLFF.

The CDR3 is CASSSGTANTGELFF. In nucleotides, the CDR3 is TGTGCCAGCAGCTCCGGGACAGCGAACACCGGGGAGCTGTTTTTT. This chain uses TRBV6-4 with TRBJ2-2, with 7 bases fitting TRBD1. CDR1 and CDR2 from the germline V gene are MRHNA and SNTAGT. The V segment lost 6 bases and the J segment 0 bases; nucleotides outside the gene matches: 4. CDR3 size: 15 residues.

CDR3 amino acids: CASSLNRGGDTEAFF. CDR3 nucleotides: TGTGCCAGCAGTTTAAATAGAGGCGGGGACACTGAAGCTTTCTTT. This chain uses TRBV27 with TRBJ1-1, with D uncertain. The ends were cut back, 2 bases at V and 3 bases at J, with 13 bases in the middle. Germline V CDR1 and CDR2: MNHEY, SMNVEV (reference sequence). This CDR3 has 15 residues.

The chain links TRBV9 to TRBJ1-1; D not resolved. Germline V gene sequence: CDR1 SGDLS, CDR2 YYNGEE. This CDR3 spans 14 amino acids. The V gene lost 3 bases and the J gene lost 4 bases, with 13 bases spanning the gap. In nucleotides, the CDR3 is TGTGCCAGCAGCGCCACAAGGTTGAGCACTGAAGCTTTCTTT. Translation: CASSATRLSTEAFF.

The rearrangement joins TRBV7-2 to TRBJ1-1; the D gene is possibly TRBD1 (5 bases). The CDR3 has 16 amino acids. Germline loops: CDR1 SGHTA, CDR2 FQGNSA. Trimming took off 4 bases at V and 1 base at J, with 16 bases between the two ends. In nucleotides, the CDR3 is TGTGCCAGCAGCTACCCAGTCGGGGGGGGGAACACTGAAGCTTTCTTT. Its translation is CASSYPVGGGNTEAFF.

The gene calls are TRBV19 and TRBJ1-1; D is unclear. The CDR3 totals 12 residues. Trimming took off 3 bases at V and 0 bases at J, with 2 bases between the two ends. Germline-derived CDR1 and CDR2 are LNHDA and SQIVND (reference sequence). The CDR3 loop reads CASSILNTEAFF. In nucleotides, the CDR3 is TGTGCCAGTAGTATTTTGAACACTGAAGCTTTCTTT. The whole variable domain, filled in from reference TRBV19 and TRBJ1-1, reads DGGITQSPKYLFRKEGQNVTLSCEQNLNHDAMYWYRQDPGQGLRLIYYSQIVNDFQKGDIAEGYSVSREKKESFPLTVTSAQKNPTAFYLCASSILNTEAFFGQGTRLTVV.

This CDR3 is CASSQEGYEQYF. CDR3 DNA: TGCGCCAGCAGCCAAGAGGGGTACGAGCAGTACTTC. The chain recombines TRBV4-3 with TRBJ2-7; no definite D call. V gave up 0 bases and J gave up 4 bases, with 4 bases separating them. The length of the CDR3 is 12 residues. The germline CDR1 and CDR2 sequences are LGHNA and YSLEER.

This rearrangement joins TRBV5-1 to TRBJ2-5, with unresolved D. V lost 4 bases and J lost 3, with 19 bases in between. The CDR3 covers 16 residues. Per germline, CDR1 SGHRS and CDR2 YFSETQ. CDR3 residues: CASSPPDQSKKETQYF. The CDR3 DNA follows: TGCGCCAGCAGCCCACCGGACCAGAGTAAAAAAGAGACCCAGTACTTC.

The chain joins TRBV5-1 to TRBJ1-3; D ambiguous. V lost 4 bases to trimming and J lost 0 bases, with 17 bases between them. Germline V gene data show CDR1 as SGHRS and CDR2 as YFSETQ. This CDR3 is built from 17 residues. CDR3: CASSVKGTNYSGNTIYF. CDR3 DNA sequence: TGCGCCAGCAGCGTAAAGGGAACCAACTACTCTGGAAACACCATATATTTT.

The chain joins TRBV27 to TRBJ1-1; D unresolved. CDR1 and CDR2 (germline): MNHEY, SMNVEV (reference sequence). CDR3 length: 14 amino acids. V gave up 2 bases and J gave up 0 bases, with 7 bases separating them. The CDR3 coding sequence is TGTGCCAGCAGTTTAATGGGAATGAACACTGAAGCTTTCTTT. It translates to CASSLMGMNTEAFF.

The rearrangement links TRBV3-1 (or the pseudogene TRBV3-2) to TRBJ2-7; D is undetermined. The CDR3 has 11 residues. Trimming took off 2 bases at V and 5 bases at J, with 4 bases between the two ends. Germline V CDR1 and CDR2: LGHDT, YNNKEL (reference sequence). The CDR3 DNA follows: TGTGCCAGCAGCCAATCCAACGAGCAGTACTTC. It yields the protein CASSQSNEQYF.

The rearrangement links TRBV19 to TRBJ2-3, with D perhaps TRBD1 (5 bases). Germline V gene sequence: CDR1 LNHDA, CDR2 SQIVND (reference sequence). V was pared by 8 bases and J by 6 bases, with 12 bases between. The CDR3 runs to 12 residues. CDR3 coding DNA: TGTGCCAGTTCATCCAGGGCGGATACGCAGTATTTT. This encodes CASSSRADTQYF.

This sequence joins TRBV7-8 and TRBJ1-6, with TRBD1 matching over 7 bases. The CDR3 extends over 17 amino acids. V lost 5 bases and J lost 6; bases outside the gene matches: 13. Germline loops: CDR1 SGHVS, CDR2 FQNEAQ. The CDR3 DNA is TGTGCCAGCAGCGAGGGCGCGGGACAGAGACCTAATTCACCCCTCCACTTT. Protein sequence: CASSEGAGQRPNSPLHF.

This rearrangement joins TRBV10-1 to TRBJ1-1; 11 bases match TRBD1. The CDR3 has 14 amino acids. With 8 bases clipped from V and 3 bases from J, the junction kept 5 bases outside the gene matches. Germline V gene lookup returns CDR1 WNHNN and CDR2 SYGVQD (reference sequence). CDR3 bases: TGCGCCAGCGCCGGACAGGGGGCTGACACTGAAGCTTTCTTT. Protein product: CASAGQGADTEAFF.

The chain carries TRBV11-1 and TRBJ2-5; D may match TRBD1 or TRBD2 (5 bases each). The CDR3 extends over 14 amino acids. Germline CDR1 is SGHAT and CDR2 is FQDESV (reference sequence). Trimming removed 5 bases from V and 5 bases from J, with 15 bases in between. The CDR3 sequence: CASSPFSGQETQYF. The CDR3 nucleotides are TGTGCCAGCAGCCCGTTTTCGGGGCAGGAGACCCAGTACTTC. Variable domain in full (rest from reference TRBV11-1 and TRBJ2-5): EAEVAQSPRYKITEKSQAVAFWCDPISGHATLYWYRQILGQGPELLVQFQDESVVDDSQLPKDRFSAERLKGVDSTLKIQPAELGDSAMYLCASSPFSGQETQYFGPGTRLLVL.